One sample yielded the 4 T cell receptor beta chains listed below, sequenced in a study of T cell responses to AZD1222 COVID-19 vaccine. Data came from immunoSEQ multiplex PCR; TCRdb stores just in-frame clones and leaves some out. This sample has more than 85,000 clones, with 78% found just once. This specimen was peripheral blood, taken on day 0 of AZD1222 vaccination. The receptors stem from an adult in good health.

The gene calls are TRBV27 and TRBJ1-5, with 7 bases identical to TRBD1. Germline lookup yields CDR1 MNHEY and CDR2 SMNVEV (reference sequence). The CDR3 covers 13 residues. With V trimmed by 6 bases and J by 11 bases, 10 bases remained unmatched. The CDR3 spells CASSEVQGTAQHF. The CDR3 DNA is TGTGCCAGCAGCGAAGTACAGGGGACAGCCCAGCATTTT.

As concerns this clone: The sample has other DNA sequences that encode this CDR3 too. The rearrangement uses TRBV5-4 and TRBJ1-4; D ambiguous. Trimming stripped 2 bases from V and 0 bases from J, with 8 bases between. Germline V gene lookup returns CDR1 SGHNT and CDR2 YYREEE (reference sequence). This CDR3 is built from 15 residues. The CDR3 coding sequence is TGTGCCAGCAGCTTAGGTGGGGCAACTAATGAAAAACTGTTTTTT. Residues: CASSLGGATNEKLFF.

This clone was found once. The J gene is TRBJ2-7, the V gene TRBV7-2; D is unclear. The V gene's germline CDR1 is SGHTA and CDR2 FQGNSA. With 1 base removed from V and 1 base from J, the gap between germline ends came to 8 bases. CDR3 length: 14 residues. The CDR3 DNA sequence: TGTGCCAGCAGCTTAGATGGCGGTTCCTACGAGCAGTACTTC. This gives the protein CASSLDGGSYEQYF.

The chain joins TRBV5-5 to TRBJ1-3, with 10 bases fitting TRBD1. Germline values: CDR1 SGHKS, CDR2 YYEKEE (reference sequence). This CDR3 contains 14 residues. Trimming removed 4 bases from V and 6 bases from J; junction bases left unmatched: 4. The CDR3 sequence: CASSGGQGENTIYF. In DNA, the CDR3 is TGTGCCAGCAGCGGAGGACAGGGGGAAAACACCATATATTTT.